Following are 21 T cell receptor beta chains from one sample sequenced in a study of T cell repertoires in cytomegalovirus infection. TCRdb passed the reads through MiXCR, listing each CDR3 protein once. The sample records about 770,000 distinct CDR3 sequences, 25% to 35% being singletons. These TCRs' antigens remain unknown. The sequencing here drew on cultured CD8+ T cells from PBMCs, taken from culture after CMV antigen stimulation. The receptors derive from a human donor in good health (CMV status not recorded). Some clones in this sample may be carry-over from other donors' samples.

V usage is TRBV12-3 or TRBV12-4 and J usage is TRBJ2-2, with D unclear. V was trimmed by 1 base and J by 4 bases, leaving 7 bases between them. This CDR3 has 14 residues. The DNA of the CDR3 is TGTGCCAGCAGTTTAGACCTTACCACCGGGGAGCTGTTTTTT. Amino acid sequence: CASSLDLTTGELFF.

In this sample, this clonotype turned up a few times. This chain connects TRBV25-1 to TRBJ2-2; D could derive from TRBD1 or TRBD2 (5 bases each). CDR1 is MGHDK, CDR2 SYGVNS, per germline. Trimming pared 3 bases from V and 6 bases from J, leaving 11 bases between. This CDR3 contains 14 residues. The CDR3 is CASSEGRTAGELFF. The CDR3 DNA follows: TGTGCCAGCAGTGAGGGACGGACGGCCGGGGAGCTGTTTTTT.

The V call is TRBV9, the J call TRBJ1-2; no clear D gene. Trimming took off 4 bases at V and 7 bases at J, with 8 bases between the two ends. The CDR3 is 11 amino acids. Germline-derived CDR1 and CDR2 are SGDLS and YYNGEE. The chain's CDR3 is CASSQLSGYTF. The CDR3 nucleotides read TGTGCCAGCAGCCAGTTGTCTGGCTACACCTTC.

This sequence joins TRBV20-1 and TRBJ1-1, with TRBD1 as a possible D gene (6 bases). V lost 3 bases and J lost 4, with 15 bases in between. Germline V lookup: CDR1 DFQATT, CDR2 SNEGSKA (reference sequence). The CDR3 runs to 14 residues. The CDR3 nucleotides read TGCAGTGCTAGTAAGACAGGTACAACCACTGAAGCTTTCTTT. Amino acid sequence: CSASKTGTTTEAFF.

The chain employs TRBV20-1 and TRBJ2-3; D ambiguous. The CDR3 extends over 8 amino acids. The germline V gene has CDR1 DFQATT and CDR2 SNEGSKA (reference sequence). Trimming shortened V by 6 bases and J by 11 bases, and 6 bases separated the two germline ends. This CDR3 reads CSATWQYF. CDR3 nucleotide sequence: TGCAGTGCCACCTGGCAGTATTTT.

This chain links TRBV4-3 with TRBJ2-2; D is possibly TRBD2 (6 bases). The germline V gene encodes CDR1 LGHNA and CDR2 YSLEER. The CDR3 length is 15 residues. Deletions cut 0 bases from V and 5 bases from J, with 10 bases between. The CDR3 reads CASSQDNGGTGELFF. In DNA, the CDR3 is TGCGCCAGCAGCCAAGATAATGGGGGGACCGGGGAGCTGTTTTTT.

The sample holds a few counts of this clonotype. This chain connects TRBV27 to TRBJ1-4; D call uncertain. The V gene lost 3 bases and the J gene lost 3 bases, with 8 bases spanning the gap. Germline assignment: CDR1 MNHEY and CDR2 SMNVEV (reference sequence). The CDR3 consists of 14 residues. CDR3: CASSLMGSNEKLFF. Written as DNA, the CDR3 is TGTGCCAGCAGTTTGATGGGATCTAATGAAAAACTGTTTTTT.

This clonotype has more than one count but fewer than ten. The J gene is TRBJ1-5, the V gene TRBV10-3; D is perhaps TRBD1 (6 bases). Germline V gives CDR1 ENHRY, CDR2 SYGVKD. V was pared by 0 bases and J by 1 base, with 7 bases between. This CDR3 region has 15 residues. CDR3 in amino acids: CAISESTGSNQPQHF. The CDR3 region has the DNA TGTGCCATCAGTGAGTCCACAGGGAGCAATCAGCCCCAGCATTTT.

The chain links TRBV5-8 to TRBJ2-1; D remains unclear. The CDR3 covers 18 residues. CDR1 and CDR2 (germline): SGHTS, YDEGEE. Between the trimmed V and J ends, which lost 4 bases and 5 bases, there was a span of 25 bases. The CDR3 DNA is TGTGCCAGCAGCCTTCGCTGGGGAACCTCCATAATTAACAATGAGCAGTTCTTC. Its translation: CASSLRWGTSIINNEQFF.

There are many counts of this clonotype. CDR3 nucleotides: TGTGCCAGCAAAAAGCAGTTCTTC. Translation: CASKKQFF. The V and J genes are TRBV6-1 and TRBJ2-1; unclear D gene. The CDR3 contains 8 residues. V lost 7 bases and J lost 11, with 3 bases in between. From germline, CDR1 is MNHNS and CDR2 SASEGT.

This clonotype was recorded a few times. V usage is TRBV27 and J usage is TRBJ1-2; 7 positions agree with TRBD1. The V gene end was trimmed by 7 bases and the J gene end by 9 bases; junction bases not matched to a gene: 11. Germline V gene lookup returns CDR1 MNHEY and CDR2 SMNVEV (reference sequence). CDR3 length equals 13 residues. This CDR3 is CASTAGGGDSYTF. The CDR3 DNA sequence: TGTGCCAGCACTGCCGGAGGGGGCGATAGCTACACCTTC.

The genes are TRBV7-3 and TRBJ2-6, with TRBD2 identical over 9 bases. The CDR3 runs to 17 residues. V was clipped by 2 bases and J by 0 bases; unmatched bases: 2. Germline V CDR1 and CDR2: SGHTA, FQGTGA. The CDR3 protein is CASSLLAGTSGANVLTF. The DNA of the CDR3 is TGTGCCAGCAGCTTACTAGCGGGGACCTCTGGGGCCAACGTCCTGACTTTC.

Only a few counts were recorded for this clonotype. J is TRBJ1-5 and V is TRBV6-6; 8 bases agree with TRBD1. V lost 4 bases, J lost 1 base, and 3 bases stayed unmatched. Germline CDR1 reads MNHNY; CDR2 reads SVGAGI (reference sequence). The CDR3 spans 15 residues. CDR3 in amino acids: CASSWTGKSNQPQHF. The CDR3 DNA reads as TGTGCCAGCAGTTGGACAGGGAAGAGCAATCAGCCCCAGCATTTT.

This clonotype was seen only a few times. This sequence joins TRBV6-2 or TRBV6-3 and TRBJ2-1; 11 nucleotides match TRBD1. V shed 5 bases and J 10 bases; nucleotides not matched to a gene: 10. The CDR3 loop spans 15 amino acids. Germline CDR1 and CDR2: MNHEY and SVGEGT. CDR3 sequence reads: CASSLTGQGVLEQFF. CDR3 DNA: TGTGCCAGCAGTCTAACGGGACAGGGGGTCCTGGAGCAGTTCTTC.

The V gene is TRBV6-1, the J gene TRBJ2-7; D is unclear. Germline assignment: CDR1 MNHNS and CDR2 SASEGT. The CDR3 totals 12 residues. The V and J ends lost 6 bases and 4 bases respectively, with 10 bases between them. The CDR3 reads CASSTRLYEQYF. The CDR3 region has the DNA TGTGCCAGCAGCACACGCCTGTACGAGCAGTACTTC.

This clonotype was seen a few times. The chain combines TRBV5-1 with TRBJ2-3; 7 positions agree with TRBD2. This CDR3 contains 15 residues. Trimming cost V 4 bases and J 2 bases; bases outside gene matches: 7. CDR1 SGHRS and CDR2 YFSETQ come from the germline V gene. CDR3 amino acids: CASSLMGGDTDTQYF. CDR3 nucleotide sequence: TGCGCCAGCAGCCTGATGGGGGGGGACACAGATACGCAGTATTTT.

The J gene is TRBJ1-1, the V gene TRBV9; D remains ambiguous. This CDR3 region has 12 residues. With 0 bases removed from V and 11 bases from J, the gap between germline ends came to 11 bases. Looked up from germline, CDR1 is SGDLS and CDR2 is YYNGEE. For the CDR3, the DNA is TGTGCCAGCAGCGTAGGGCGCGGTGACGCTTTCTTT. The encoded protein is CASSVGRGDAFF.

The chain has TRBV24-1 and TRBJ2-3; 8 positions agree with TRBD1. The CDR3 is 13 amino acids. The ends lost 4 bases at V and 11 bases at J; junction bases unmatched: 7. Germline V gene sequence: CDR1 KGHDR, CDR2 SFDVKD. The CDR3 sequence is CATSEFGQGMQYF. CDR3 coding DNA: TGTGCCACCAGTGAGTTTGGACAGGGAATGCAGTATTTT.

In this sample, this clonotype turned up many times. This chain connects TRBV7-2 to TRBJ2-1, with 8 bases matching TRBD2. The J segment lost 9 bases and the V segment lost 1 base, leaving 8 bases of the junction unmatched. The length of the CDR3 is 15 residues. Per the germline V gene, CDR1 is SGHTA and CDR2 is FQGNSA. CDR3 in amino acids: CASSLVAGGPGEQFF. The CDR3 DNA reads as TGTGCCAGCAGCTTAGTTGCGGGGGGCCCGGGTGAGCAGTTCTTC.

This clonotype was seen only once. The rearrangement uses TRBV20-1 and TRBJ2-4, with D perhaps matching TRBD2 (7 bases). V lost 2 bases, J lost 3 bases, and 14 bases lay in between. Germline CDR1 DFQATT, CDR2 SNEGSKA (reference sequence). This CDR3 comprises 15 residues. The CDR3 DNA reads as TGCAGTGCTAGAAGGAGGGAGGGGGTCAAAAACATTCAGTACTTC. Translating it yields CSARRREGVKNIQYF.

This clonotype showed up many times. The J gene is TRBJ2-3, the V gene TRBV6-6, with 8 bases that match TRBD1. J gave up 4 bases and V 5 bases, and 5 bases lay outside the gene matches. This CDR3 is 14 amino acids long. Germline values: CDR1 MNHNY, CDR2 SVGAGI (reference sequence). DNA for the CDR3: TGTGCCAGCAGTCAGGGGGCTTCCCCAGATACGCAGTATTTT. Its translation: CASSQGASPDTQYF.